This T cell receptor (beta chain) was captured in a study of cytomegalovirus exposure and HLA in healthy donors. The study ran its PCR with 60 Vbeta and 13 Jbeta primers. Produced via immunoSEQ multiplex PCR; TCRdb's table is partial and in-frame only. The sample consists of some 130,000 clones, roughly 80% of them appearing once. Trimming left V 4 bases short and J 1 base short, with 8 bases between. The germline CDR1 and CDR2 sequences are GTSNPN and SVGIG (reference sequence). CDR3 size: 13 residues. About this clone itself: Its cognate antigen is unknown.

Study findings and constraints: Per published accounts, TCR beta sequences correctly predicted the HLA-A and HLA-B alleles of most subjects.

V usage is TRBV30 and J usage is TRBJ1-5, with no clear D. Input material: PBMCs. This receptor was obtained from a female donor in good health and CMV-seronegative. DNA of the CDR3: TGTGCCTGGACCTCGGGAAGCAATCAGCCCCAGCATTTT. Residues: CAWTSGSNQPQHF. Full variable domain (rest looked up from reference TRBV30 and TRBJ1-5): SQTIHQWPATLVQPVGSPLSLECTVEGTSNPNLYWYRQAAGRGLQLLFYSVGIGQISSEVPQNLSASRPQDRQFILSSKKLLLSDSGFYLCAWTSGSNQPQHFGDGTRLSIL.